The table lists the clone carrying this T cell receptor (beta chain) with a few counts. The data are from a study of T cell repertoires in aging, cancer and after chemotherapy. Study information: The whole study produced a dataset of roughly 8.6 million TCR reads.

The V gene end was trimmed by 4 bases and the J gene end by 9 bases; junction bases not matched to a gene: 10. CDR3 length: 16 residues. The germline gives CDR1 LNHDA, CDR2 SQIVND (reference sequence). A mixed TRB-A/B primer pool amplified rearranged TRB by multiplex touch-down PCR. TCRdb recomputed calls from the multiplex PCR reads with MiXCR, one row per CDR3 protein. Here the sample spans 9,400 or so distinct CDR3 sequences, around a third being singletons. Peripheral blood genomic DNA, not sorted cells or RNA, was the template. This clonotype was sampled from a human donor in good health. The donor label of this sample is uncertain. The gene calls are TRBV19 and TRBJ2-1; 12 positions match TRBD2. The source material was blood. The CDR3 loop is CASSRELAGGPSEQFF. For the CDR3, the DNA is TGTGCCAGTAGTAGGGAGCTAGCGGGGGGGCCGAGTGAGCAGTTCTTC.